Each of the 5 T cell receptor beta chains below was sequenced from the same sample in a study of Graves' ophthalmopathy and Graves' hyperthyroidism. Scientists amplified the TCR beta CDR3 regions from RNA transcripts. HTBI primers primed a first-round RT-PCR, and a second-round multiplex PCR followed. Via MiXCR, TCRdb re-called the multiplex PCR reads, giving one row per CDR3 protein. The table has about 170,000 distinct CDR3 sequences, about 40% seen once. The sequenced sample was peripheral blood. The origin of the receptors is a woman between 40 and 55 years old with Graves' ophthalmopathy.

This clonotype was recorded at least ten times. This chain joins TRBV7-9 and TRBJ1-6; D perhaps matches TRBD1 (6 bases). Trimming took 1 base from V and 4 from J, leaving 11 bases between them. Germline V CDR1 and CDR2: SEHNR, FQNEAQ (reference sequence). The CDR3 runs 16 residues. The CDR3 protein is CASSLGGRRYNSPLHF. The CDR3 DNA is TGTGCCAGCAGCTTAGGGGGGCGCAGGTATAATTCACCCCTCCACTTT.

This clonotype was counted many times. This chain joins TRBV6-5 and TRBJ2-2; TRBD1 is a possible D gene (7 bases). Germline V lookup: CDR1 MNHEY, CDR2 SVGAGI. The ends were cut back, 8 bases at V and 8 bases at J, with 18 bases in the middle. The CDR3 sequence is 14 residues long. CDR3 nucleotides: TGTGCCAGCGCGGTCCAGGGGGGCTGGGGGGAGCTGTTTTTT. This codes for CASAVQGGWGELFF.

The rearrangement links TRBV7-2 to TRBJ2-7, with D possibly being TRBD1 or TRBD2 (5 bases each). The germline V gene encodes CDR1 SGHTA and CDR2 FQGNSA. The length of the CDR3 is 13 residues. V shed 6 bases and J shed 7 bases, with 16 bases lying between them. DNA of the CDR3: TGTGCCAGCAGTTTCGACGGGGCGGCAGAGCAGTACTTC. This gives the protein CASSFDGAAEQYF.

By frequency in the sample, this clonotype is large. V is TRBV6-2 or TRBV6-3 and J is TRBJ1-1; a possible D gene is TRBD1 (6 bases). CDR3 length: 15 residues. V gave up 4 bases and J gave up 1 base, with 13 bases separating them. Looked up from germline, CDR1 is MNHEY and CDR2 is SVGEGT. CDR3 in DNA: TGTGCCAGCAGTTGGCAGGGACAACCGAACACTGAAGCTTTCTTT. Translation: CASSWQGQPNTEAFF.

This rearrangement joins TRBV12-3 or TRBV12-4 to TRBJ1-5, with D possibly being TRBD1 (6 bases). V shed 4 bases and J shed 7 bases, with 14 bases lying between them. The CDR3 is 14 residues long. CDR3 region: CASSWGPRGQPQHF. DNA of the CDR3: TGTGCCAGCAGTTGGGGACCAAGGGGGCAGCCCCAGCATTTT.